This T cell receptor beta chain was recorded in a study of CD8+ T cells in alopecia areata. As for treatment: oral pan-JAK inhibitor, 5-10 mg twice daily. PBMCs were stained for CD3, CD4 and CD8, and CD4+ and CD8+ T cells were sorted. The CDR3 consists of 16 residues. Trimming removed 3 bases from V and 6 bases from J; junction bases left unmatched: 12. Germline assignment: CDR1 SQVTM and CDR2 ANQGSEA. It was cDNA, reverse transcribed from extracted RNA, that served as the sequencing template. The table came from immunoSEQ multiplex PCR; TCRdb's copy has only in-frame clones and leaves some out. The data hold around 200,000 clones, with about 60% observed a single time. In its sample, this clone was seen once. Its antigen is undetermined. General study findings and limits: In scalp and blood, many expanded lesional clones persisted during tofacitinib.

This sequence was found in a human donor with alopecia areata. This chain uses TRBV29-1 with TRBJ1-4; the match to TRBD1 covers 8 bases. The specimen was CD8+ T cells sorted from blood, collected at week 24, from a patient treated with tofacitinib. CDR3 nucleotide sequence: TGCAGCGTTGATTTACCCGGACAGGGTGGTGATGAAAAACTGTTTTTT. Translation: CSVDLPGQGGDEKLFF.